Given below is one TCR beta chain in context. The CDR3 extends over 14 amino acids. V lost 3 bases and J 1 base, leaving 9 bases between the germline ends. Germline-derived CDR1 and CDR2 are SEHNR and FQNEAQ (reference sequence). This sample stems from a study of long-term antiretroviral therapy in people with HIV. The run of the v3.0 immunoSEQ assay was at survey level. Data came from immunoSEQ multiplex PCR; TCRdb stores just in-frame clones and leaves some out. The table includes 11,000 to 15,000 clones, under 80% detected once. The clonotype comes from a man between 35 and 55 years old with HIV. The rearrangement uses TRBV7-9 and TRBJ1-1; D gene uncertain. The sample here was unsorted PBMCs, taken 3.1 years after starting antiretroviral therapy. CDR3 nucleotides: TGTGCCAGCAGCTTCGTTGTGGGGAACACTGAAGCTTTCTTT. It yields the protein CASSFVVGNTEAFF.